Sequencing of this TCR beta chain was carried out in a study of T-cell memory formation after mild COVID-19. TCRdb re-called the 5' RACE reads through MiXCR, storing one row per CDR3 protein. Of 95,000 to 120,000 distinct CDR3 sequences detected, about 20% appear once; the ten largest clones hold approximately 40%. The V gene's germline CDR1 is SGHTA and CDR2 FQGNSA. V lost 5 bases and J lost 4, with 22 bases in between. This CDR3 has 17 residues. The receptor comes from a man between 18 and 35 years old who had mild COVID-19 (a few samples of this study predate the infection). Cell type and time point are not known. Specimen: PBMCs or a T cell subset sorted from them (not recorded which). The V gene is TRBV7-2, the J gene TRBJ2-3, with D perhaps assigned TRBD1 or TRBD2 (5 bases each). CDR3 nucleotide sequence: TGTGCCAGCAGCCTCCGGGGACGCGAGGACTTTCCAGATACGCAGTATTTT. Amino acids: CASSLRGREDFPDTQYF.